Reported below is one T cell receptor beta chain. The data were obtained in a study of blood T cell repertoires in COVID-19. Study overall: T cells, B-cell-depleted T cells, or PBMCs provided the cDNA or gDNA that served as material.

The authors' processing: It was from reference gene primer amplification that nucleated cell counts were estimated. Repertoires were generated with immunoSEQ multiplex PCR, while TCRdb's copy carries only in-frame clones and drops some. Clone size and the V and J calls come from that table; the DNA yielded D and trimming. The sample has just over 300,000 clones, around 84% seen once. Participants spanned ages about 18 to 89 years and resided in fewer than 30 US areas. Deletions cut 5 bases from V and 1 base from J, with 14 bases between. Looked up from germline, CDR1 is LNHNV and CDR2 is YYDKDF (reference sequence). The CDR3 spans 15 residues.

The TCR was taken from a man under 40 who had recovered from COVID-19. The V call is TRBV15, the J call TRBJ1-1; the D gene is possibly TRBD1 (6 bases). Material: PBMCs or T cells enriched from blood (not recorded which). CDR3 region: CATSPGGARNTEAFF. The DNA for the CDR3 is TGTGCCACCAGCCCGGGGGGGGCCCGGAACACTGAAGCTTTCTTT.